Detailed here is one T cell receptor (beta chain). This clonotype was picked up a small number of times. The specificity of this receptor is unknown. Base quality data are lacking; no much larger clone is found one base away. Stable Graves' hyperthyroidism was defined as the absence of progression to ophthalmopathy over 18 months of follow-up. Hyperthyroidism patients were newly diagnosed, with disease duration under 2 months, and aged 18 to 65 years. Exclusion was applied to patients with uncontrolled infections, other autoimmune diseases, pregnancy or lactation. Diagnoses relied on clinical symptoms, serum thyroxine and TRAb, thyroid ultrasound and orbital computed tomography. PBMCs were isolated from 10 ml of fresh peripheral blood by Ficoll-Paque density gradient centrifugation. Total RNA was extracted with Trizol reagent, and quality was checked on an Agilent 2100 Bioanalyzer. These data originate in a study of T cells in Graves' hyperthyroidism and ophthalmopathy (dated by TCRdb to between 2018 and 2021). Notes on the research overall: Peripheral blood samples were taken at initial diagnosis, before any treatment was given. Prospective prediction of ophthalmopathy was tested in an independent validation cohort consisting of under 20 hyperthyroidism patients and around 17 patients who later progressed to ophthalmopathy. To identify distinguishing TCR V-J signatures, a discovery cohort of 100 patients was used, comprising under 45 with Graves' ophthalmopathy and 57 with stable Graves' hyperthyroidism. Once sampling was done, hyperthyroidism patients were given methimazole at a starting dose of 30 mg daily, whereas ophthalmopathy patients were given high-dose intravenous methylprednisolone. In addition, the study compared T-cell repertoires in thyroid tissue and in blood from six Graves' hyperthyroidism patients. TCR Vbeta CDR3 sequencing of 120 to 150 peripheral blood samples (43 ophthalmopathy, about 80 hyperthyroidism and roughly 17 progressor patients) is reported in the paper. The 100 or so discovery patients were divided at random into training and test sets in a 7:3 ratio. Here is what the overall study found, with its caveats: No statistical method was used to set the sample size in advance, and investigators knew the group allocation. Most expanded thyroid clonotypes (frequency above 0.001) were also found in blood, which suggests that blood repertoires may mirror thyroid immune responses. In validation, the model predicted progression to ophthalmopathy a median of about 5.9 months before onset, with 70% to 71% sensitivity and more than 72% specificity. A 13 V-J signature model separated ophthalmopathy from stable hyperthyroidism, with about 88% sensitivity and 81.08% specificity in cross-validation and 80%/75% in testing.

Taken from cysteine to phenylalanine, the CDR3 has 15 residues. The entry retains the CDR3 DNA only, 45 bases that are in frame from base 1. The germline V gene (reference sequence) yields GTSNPN for CDR1 and SVGIG for CDR2. Germline trimming amounts to 2 bases on V and 5 bases on J, with 7 as the count of junction bases outside the gene matches. The TCR beta CDR3 regions were amplified from the RNA transcripts. The first round of RT-PCR for the TCR CDR3 was performed with the HTBI primer set and the Qiagen OneStep RT-PCR kit. Libraries were constructed in a second round of multiplex PCR, after which size selection and purification were carried out. Sequencing of the libraries was done on an Illumina HiSeq2000 using paired-end 100 bp reads. The authors' analysis ran thus. SOAPnuke was used to process the raw data, removing reads that contained adapters or uncalled bases, had a mean Phred below 15, or lacked an exact match to the constant primer or identifier. COPE v1.2.5 was used to merge high-quality paired reads, and clonotypes were defined as unique nucleotide sequences. MiTCR v1.1 was used to align clonotypes to the IMGT TRBV, TRBD and TRBJ reference segments. Analysis was restricted to V-J combinations with a frequency above 0.0001, which covered over 98% of repertoires. A TCS score was defined as the ratio between F50 (clonal expansion) and ExV (chaos), using BLOSUM62-based TCRdist between CDR3 peptides within each V-J. Welch's t-statistics and random forest reduced several hundred V-J features to about 12, which were used in a naive Bayes classifier (R e1071). In-frame beta chains were kept once TCRdb had trimmed the public reads at Q25 with fastp and called clones with MiXCR. Each entry merges the rows of one CDR3 protein and shows their most common DNA and genes. The V and J calls shown here were made by TCRdb, not taken from the authors' results. The sample table contains around 420,000 distinct CDR3 sequences; only one count was recorded for around 14% of them. The ten largest clones capture approximately 8% of the sample.

Sequencing was performed on blood. Recombination joined TRBV30 with TRBJ2-1; TRBD2 lines up with 9 middle nucleotides. The sequence was obtained from a young woman with Graves' hyperthyroidism. The nucleotides are TGTGCCTGGAGTCGCGCGGGAGGGCCGGACAATGAGCAGTTCTTC. It translates as CAWSRAGGPDNEQFF.